A selection of T cell receptor beta chains follows, all from one sample in a study of shared T cell receptors in the human thymus. This table comes from immunoSEQ multiplex PCR, and its TCRdb copy is limited to in-frame clones, with some not included. The table shows about 500,000 clones, with about four fifths occurring only once. The data also belong to a second study, concerning human thymus T cells.

The specimen was thymocytes. The receptors shown here come from a boy in the first two years of life with a congenital heart defect. Both conserved end residues are part of each CDR3.

v_call: TRBV6-5
j_call: TRBJ2-5
cdr3_aa: CASSYLGGQETQYF

v_call: TRBV30
j_call: TRBJ1-5
cdr3_aa: CAWRCRGVNQPQHF

v_call: TRBV27
j_call: TRBJ2-1
cdr3_aa: CASRSLLGSNEQFF

v_call: TRBV10-3
j_call: TRBJ2-5
cdr3_aa: CAISGDSTSGQETQYF

v_call: TRBV25-1
j_call: TRBJ2-1
cdr3_aa: CASRQAYYNEQFF

v_call: TRBV5-1
j_call: TRBJ2-7
cdr3_aa: CASSLQTSGYEQYF

v_call: TRBV19
j_call: TRBJ2-7
cdr3_aa: CASSNSGSDYEQYF

v_call: TRBV7-2
j_call: TRBJ2-2
cdr3_aa: CASSLVTPVGTGELFF

v_call: TRBV28
j_call: TRBJ1-4
cdr3_aa: CASSLLSGKLFF

v_call: TRBV4-3
j_call: TRBJ2-7
cdr3_aa: CASSPARFFRGEQYF